This TCR beta chain was captured by sequencing in a study of shared clonotypes between healthy human individuals. Findings of the study overall: The study generally estimated greater richness for naive than memory subsets. Rarefaction revealed incomplete sorted-subset sequencing despite large depth.

On this clone: Its target is unknown.

Splitting the CD4+ cells yielded a CD45RA+ naive subset and a CD45RA-negative memory subset. The V gene lost 6 bases and the J gene lost 5 bases, with 15 bases spanning the gap. Germline CDR1 and CDR2: MNHNS and SASEGT. The CDR3 extends over 14 amino acids. Methods used by the authors: ImmunoSEQ sequences covered only the junction and lacked quality scores; filtering therefore differed. The repertoire was sequenced with immunoSEQ multiplex PCR; TCRdb's copy has only in-frame clones and lacks some. The V and J calls and clone size come from that table; D and trimming were worked out from the DNA. The sample lists fewer than 1.6 million clones; 98% were seen once.

The sequenced sample was naive CD4+ T cells sorted from blood. Regarding subset: CD45RA+ positively selected. The chain has TRBV6-1 and TRBJ2-3; D is perhaps TRBD1 or TRBD2 (6 bases each). The source of this sequence is a man aged 25 to 40 in good health. The CDR3 loop is CASRRRGEGDTQYF. In nucleotides, the CDR3 is TGTGCCAGCAGACGAAGGGGGGAAGGAGATACGCAGTATTTT.